This TCR beta chain was identified in a study of T-cell memory formation after mild COVID-19 (dated by TCRdb to about 2021). Describing the broader study: Most TCR sequence clusters were specific to one of the two donors. In a couple of donors, T-cell clones that expanded and contracted after mild COVID-19 were followed by sequencing TCRalpha and TCRbeta repertoires longitudinally. Two young, previously healthy adult volunteers, one female and one male, were included in the cohort.

General conclusions and limits of the study: Some responding clones were detected in pre-infection memory, suggesting pre-existing cross-reactive memory T cells joined the SARS-CoV-2 response. The study included only a couple of mild cases, and larger cohorts that include severe cases with pre-infection samples were judged to be necessary. SARS-CoV-2 specificity was not confirmed for the second-wave clones peaking on day 37. Contracting CD4+ clones were located mainly in the CM and EM memory subsets, whereas CD8+ clones were found to be enriched in EMRA. Clones that contracted from day 15 to 85 showed balanced CD4/CD8 phenotypes, whereas a second wave of clones that expanded from day 15 to 37 leaned towards CD4+.

Via the germline V gene, CDR1 is SGHRS and CDR2 YFSETQ. The CDR3 contains 16 residues, cysteine and phenylalanine counted. Only the CDR3 DNA is retained, 48 bases long and in frame from the first base. Sequencing used an Illumina NovaSeq 6000. Using 5'RACE with constant-segment primers, TCRalpha and TCRbeta cDNA libraries were constructed, with sample barcodes and unique molecular identifiers added in the process. RNA was extracted from every sample with Trizol reagent. Libraries were amplified in two PCR steps, with a second sample barcode and Illumina TruSeq adapters added in the second step. Sequencing of the libraries was done on an Illumina NovaSeq, producing 2 x 150 bp paired-end reads. The authors processed their data as follows. Reads were demultiplexed and collapsed into UMI-guided consensus sequences with migec v1.2.7. With mixcr v2.1.11, UMI consensuses were aligned to TRA and TRB V and J templates and assembled into clonotypes. A clonotype was counted as expanded or contracted only if both edgeR and NoisET called the change significant, with noise models trained on biological replicates. For edgeR calls, the thresholds were a false discovery rate-adjusted p below 0.01 and a log2 fold-change of 1. PCA with hierarchical clustering of max-normalized trajectories of the 1000 most abundant clonotypes was used as exploratory dynamics analysis. Separately sequenced CD4+ and CD8+ repertoires were used to assign the CD4 or CD8 phenotype of responding clones. TCRdb handled the public reads itself, with Q25 trimming in fastp and clone calling in MiXCR, and kept productive beta chains. CDR3 protein duplicates are merged, each entry listing the most common genes and DNA. These V and J calls rely on TCRdb rather than the paper's analysis. The sample has roughly 450,000 distinct CDR3 sequences on record, 18% of them singletons. The ten largest clones take up 9% to 15% of the sample.

In regard to this clonotype: It lacks a known antigen. The junction shows a germline mismatch at one end, possibly a read error.

PBMCs were isolated by Ficoll-Paque density gradient centrifugation. The V and J genes are TRBV5-1 and TRBJ2-2, and perhaps TRBD1 as D gene, on 6 matching bases. Sequencing was done on a sample of PBMCs or a T cell subset sorted from them (not recorded which). This clonotype originated in an adult woman who had mild COVID-19 (a few samples of this study predate the infection). The sample titles of this study are shuffled in the database, so cell type and time point are left out; the donor was told from shared clones. The sequence in DNA is TGCGCCAGCAAAGGACAGTTACTCGCGAACACTGGGGAGCTGTTTTTT. Its protein product is CASKGQLLANTGELFF.